These 18 T cell receptor beta chains originate from one sample sequenced in a study of CD8+ T cells in alopecia areata. RNA was extracted and reverse transcribed into cDNA as the sequencing template. The method was immunoSEQ multiplex PCR; TCRdb's version includes in-frame clones alone and lacks a portion of them. The sample has under 150,000 clones; less than 65% are singletons. The specimen was CD8+ T cells sorted from blood. All receptors come from a human donor in good health.

The rearrangement uses TRBV30 and TRBJ2-6; maybe TRBD1 (6 bases). Trimming stripped 5 bases from V and 1 base from J, with 12 bases between. CDR1 and CDR2 from the germline V gene are GTSNPN and SVGIG (reference sequence). This CDR3 comprises 15 residues. The CDR3, as DNA: TGTGCCTGGGGGACATTACTTTCTGGGGCCAACGTCCTGACTTTC. Residues: CAWGTLLSGANVLTF.

In nucleotides, the CDR3 is TGTGCCATCAGTGGAGCGGGGGCCGTTTCCTACGAGCAGTACTTC. Its protein is CAISGAGAVSYEQYF. The chain combines TRBV10-3 with TRBJ2-7, with 8 bases fitting TRBD2. The ends lost 4 bases at V and 1 base at J; junction bases unmatched: 6. Germline V CDR1 and CDR2: ENHRY, SYGVKD. The CDR3 covers 15 residues.

The CDR3 nucleotides read TGTGCCAGCAGTTTATACGGCGGGAGGGGCAACGAGCAGTACTTC. Amino acids: CASSLYGGRGNEQYF. The chain joins TRBV27 to TRBJ2-7; the match to TRBD2 covers 9 bases. This CDR3 spans 15 amino acids. With 1 base clipped from V and 5 bases from J, the junction kept 6 bases outside the gene matches. Germline V gene sequence: CDR1 MNHEY, CDR2 SMNVEV (reference sequence).

The chain links TRBV9 to TRBJ2-5, with D uncertain. Trimming shortened V by 0 bases and J by 3 bases, and 15 bases separated the two germline ends. The length of the CDR3 is 16 residues. CDR1 SGDLS and CDR2 YYNGEE come from the germline V gene. CDR3 loop: CASSVATAAEKETQYF. CDR3 in DNA: TGTGCCAGCAGCGTAGCTACTGCGGCGGAAAAAGAGACCCAGTACTTC.

This chain uses TRBV29-1 with TRBJ2-1, with 12 bases lining up with TRBD2. Germline loops: CDR1 SQVTM, CDR2 ANQGSEA. The CDR3 covers 14 residues. Losses at the gene ends were 6 bases for V and 7 bases for J; bases not matched to a gene: 7. The CDR3 sequence is CSVDGLAGRNEQFF. The CDR3 DNA sequence: TGCAGCGTGGACGGACTAGCGGGAAGAAATGAGCAGTTCTTC.

The V gene is TRBV30, the J gene TRBJ2-1, with D possibly matching TRBD2 (6 bases). Trimming removed 7 bases from V and 8 bases from J, with 15 bases in between. Germline CDR1 GTSNPN, CDR2 SVGIG (reference sequence). The CDR3 contains 12 residues. For the CDR3, the DNA is TGTGCCTTTAGCGGAACCAAGGATGAGCAGTTCTTC. It specifies CAFSGTKDEQFF.

Only a few counts were recorded for this clone. The rearrangement joins TRBV5-4 to TRBJ1-2; D not certain. V lost 0 bases, J lost 7 bases, and 10 bases lay in between. The CDR3 is made up of 13 amino acids. CDR1 is SGHNT and CDR2 is YYREEE in the germline V gene (reference sequence). CDR3 in amino acids: CASSLGHPLGYTF. The CDR3 DNA reads as TGTGCCAGCAGCTTGGGGCACCCTCTTGGCTACACCTTC.

The chain recombines TRBV5-1 with TRBJ2-3, with D maybe TRBD1 (5 bases). Germline V gives CDR1 SGHRS, CDR2 YFSETQ. V was pared by 2 bases and J by 4 bases, with 11 bases between. The CDR3 extends over 14 amino acids. The CDR3 nucleotides read TGCGCCAGCAGCTTAGCCCCCAGGGCAGATACGCAGTATTTT. Its protein is CASSLAPRADTQYF.

This chain links TRBV20-1 with TRBJ2-1; the D is unclear. Germline lookup yields CDR1 DFQATT and CDR2 SNEGSKA (reference sequence). V lost 6 bases and J 4 bases, leaving 4 bases between the germline ends. The CDR3 sequence is 10 residues long. The CDR3 region is CSADYNEQFF. DNA of the CDR3: TGCAGTGCCGATTACAATGAGCAGTTCTTC.

The J gene is TRBJ1-2, the V gene TRBV28; a weak D match, TRBD1 (5 bases). The CDR3 has 14 residues. Germline-derived CDR1 and CDR2 are MDHEN and SYDVKM. Deletions cut 2 bases from V and 4 bases from J, with 11 bases between. CDR3 bases: TGTGCCAGCAGTTTAGAGGAGGGACCCTATGGCTACACCTTC. It yields the protein CASSLEEGPYGYTF.

The chain links TRBV15 to TRBJ2-3, with a tentative D call TRBD2 (6 bases). The V and J ends lost 6 bases and 10 bases respectively, with 14 bases between them. This CDR3 is built from 12 residues. Germline-derived CDR1 and CDR2 are LNHNV and YYDKDF (reference sequence). The CDR3: CATRPTRGAQYF. The CDR3 DNA reads as TGTGCCACCAGACCGACTAGAGGGGCGCAGTATTTT.

This chain links TRBV15 with TRBJ2-6; D is undetermined. V gave up 4 bases and J gave up 4 bases, with 14 bases separating them. The CDR3 is made up of 16 amino acids. Germline V gives CDR1 LNHNV, CDR2 YYDKDF (reference sequence). The CDR3 bases are TGTGCCACCAGCATTTCCCGAGGCGCCGGGGCCAACGTCCTGACTTTC. Protein sequence: CATSISRGAGANVLTF.

V is TRBV27 and J is TRBJ2-7; 7 nucleotides agree with TRBD1. Germline CDR1 MNHEY, CDR2 SMNVEV (reference sequence). With 5 bases clipped from V and 0 bases from J, the junction kept 4 bases outside the gene matches. This CDR3 has 14 residues. The CDR3 sequence: CASSARDSSYEQYF. DNA for the CDR3: TGTGCCAGCAGTGCCCGGGACAGCTCCTACGAGCAGTACTTC.

This chain joins TRBV6-6 and TRBJ2-5; D might be TRBD2 (6 bases). Deletions cut 8 bases from V and 0 bases from J, with 13 bases between. The length of the CDR3 is 14 residues. In germline, CDR1 is MNHNY, CDR2 SVGAGI (reference sequence). The CDR3 reads CASDRELYQETQYF. CDR3 DNA sequence: TGTGCCAGCGACCGGGAGTTGTACCAAGAGACCCAGTACTTC.

This chain uses TRBV27 with TRBJ2-1, with D unresolved. This CDR3 has 13 amino acids. V lost 5 bases and J 6 bases, leaving 11 bases between the germline ends. Germline CDR1 reads MNHEY; CDR2 reads SMNVEV (reference sequence). The CDR3 protein is CASSPTWGNEQFF. DNA of the CDR3: TGTGCCAGCAGTCCGACCTGGGGCAATGAGCAGTTCTTC.

The chain joins TRBV27 to TRBJ2-1; D possibly matches TRBD1 or TRBD2 (6 bases each). Trimming pared 8 bases from V and 1 base from J, leaving 12 bases between. Germline-derived CDR1 and CDR2 are MNHEY and SMNVEV (reference sequence). CDR3 length: 14 amino acids. CDR3 residues: CASVRGGSYNEQFF. The CDR3 DNA follows: TGTGCCAGCGTCAGGGGAGGTTCCTACAATGAGCAGTTCTTC.

The chain combines TRBV29-1 with TRBJ1-4; D possibly corresponds to TRBD1 (6 bases). V was clipped by 5 bases and J by 6 bases, with 13 bases between them. The germline V gene has CDR1 SQVTM and CDR2 ANQGSEA. CDR3 length: 13 amino acids. The CDR3 is CSVRQGWDEKLFF. CDR3 in DNA: TGCAGCGTTCGGCAGGGGTGGGATGAAAAACTGTTTTTT.

V gene TRBV10-2 combines with J gene TRBJ2-5; 10 nucleotides align to TRBD1. V shed 5 bases and J 2 bases; nucleotides not matched to a gene: 2. Germline V gene lookup returns CDR1 WSHSY and CDR2 SAAADI. The CDR3 extends over 14 amino acids. The CDR3 protein is CASSRTGGQETQYF. CDR3 bases: TGCGCCAGCAGTAGGACAGGGGGTCAAGAGACCCAGTACTTC.